The 27 T cell receptor beta chains in this list originate from one sample, sequenced in a study of T cells after yellow fever vaccination. TCRdb re-called the 5' RACE reads with MiXCR, one entry per CDR3 protein. The sample lists roughly 520,000 distinct CDR3 sequences, 21% seen once, with around 17% in the top ten. The specimen comprised PBMCs, sampled about 20 days after the first yellow fever vaccination. These receptors came from a man between 18 and 35 years old who received the YFV17D yellow fever vaccine.

The chain is built from TRBV11-2 and TRBJ2-7, with D perhaps matching TRBD1 (6 bases). Trimming stripped 2 bases from V and 4 bases from J, with 15 bases between. The CDR3 is 15 amino acids. The germline CDR1 and CDR2 sequences are SGHAT and FQNNGV. The CDR3 region is CASSLSQNRVYEQYF. The DNA for the CDR3 is TGTGCCAGCAGCTTATCCCAGAACAGGGTATACGAGCAGTACTTC.

The CDR3: CASSNSGGWELFF. The CDR3, as DNA: TGCGCCAGCAGCAATAGCGGGGGATGGGAGCTGTTTTTT. The chain employs TRBV5-1 and TRBJ2-2; 9 nucleotides match TRBD2. The CDR3 sequence is 13 residues long. V shed 4 bases and J 9 bases; nucleotides not matched to a gene: 4. CDR1 SGHRS and CDR2 YFSETQ come from the germline V gene.

This clonotype has only a few counts. The gene calls are TRBV7-2 and TRBJ2-7; 8 bases are shared with TRBD1. The J segment lost 5 bases and the V segment lost 6 bases, leaving 6 bases of the junction unmatched. CDR1 SGHTA and CDR2 FQGNSA come from the germline V gene. This CDR3 comprises 13 residues. In nucleotides, the CDR3 is TGTGCCAGCAGGGCAGGGGGCCGGCACGAGCAGTACTTC. Its translation: CASRAGGRHEQYF.

The chain employs TRBV7-6 and TRBJ2-7; 7 bases are a match to TRBD1. Germline lookup yields CDR1 SGHVS and CDR2 FNYEAQ. V shed 5 bases and J 6 bases; nucleotides not matched to a gene: 16. The CDR3 has 16 residues. In nucleotides, the CDR3 is TGTGCCAGCAGCCCCACCCCGGTCCAGGGGGATAGCGAGCAGTACTTC. The encoded protein is CASSPTPVQGDSEQYF. Supplemented by reference TRBV7-6 and TRBJ2-7, the full variable domain reads GAGVSQSPRYKVTKRGQDVALRCDPISGHVSLYWYRQALGQGPEFLTYFNYEAQQDKSGLPNDRFSAERPEGSISTLTIQRTEQRDSAMYRCASSPTPVQGDSEQYFGPGTRLTVT.

This clonotype was found a few times. The chain links TRBV7-2 to TRBJ1-6; D gene uncertain. Germline CDR1 SGHTA, CDR2 FQGNSA. The V end was cut by 1 base, the J end by 6 bases, with 10 bases between. This CDR3 is built from 15 residues. The CDR3 loop is CASSLDPASNSPLHF. The CDR3 region has the DNA TGTGCCAGCAGCTTAGATCCCGCATCTAATTCACCCCTCCACTTT.

The table lists this clonotype with a few counts. This chain joins TRBV10-3 and TRBJ2-1; D call uncertain. The germline V gene encodes CDR1 ENHRY and CDR2 SYGVKD. V lost 2 bases to trimming and J lost 6 bases, with 8 bases between them. This CDR3 spans 13 amino acids. The CDR3 DNA reads TGTGCCATCAGTGAGGCAGAAGGCAATGAGCAGTTCTTC. Translated, it gives CAISEAEGNEQFF.

This clonotype appeared a few times. The chain combines TRBV28 with TRBJ2-7, with TRBD2 matching over 8 bases. The CDR3 contains 15 residues. Germline CDR1 reads MDHEN; CDR2 reads SYDVKM. J gave up 3 bases and V 6 bases, and 10 bases lay outside the gene matches. CDR3 sequence reads: CASSPSKAGDYEQYV. The CDR3 DNA follows: TGTGCCAGCAGCCCCTCTAAAGCGGGGGACTACGAGCAGTACGTC.

This clonotype occurred a few times. In DNA, the CDR3 is TGTGCCAGCAACCCTAGGCCTTATAAAGATACGCAGTATTTT. It encodes CASNPRPYKDTQYF. V and J are TRBV6-2 or TRBV6-3 and TRBJ2-3; no clear D gene. This CDR3 contains 14 residues. V lost 7 bases and J lost 5, with 16 bases in between. Germline V CDR1 and CDR2: MNHEY, SVGEGT.

This clonotype was recorded once. This chain joins TRBV5-1 and TRBJ2-1, with 8 positions matching TRBD2. CDR3 length: 14 residues. Germline V lookup: CDR1 SGHRS, CDR2 YFSETQ. V shed 9 bases and J 7 bases; nucleotides not matched to a gene: 12. The CDR3 protein is CATQSGGGVNEQFF. The CDR3 DNA is TGCGCCACTCAAAGCGGGGGAGGTGTTAATGAGCAGTTCTTC.

This clonotype has just a few counts. This chain uses TRBV20-1 with TRBJ1-3, with D uncertain. Trimming took 3 bases from V and 9 from J, leaving 9 bases between them. Looked up from germline, CDR1 is DFQATT and CDR2 is SNEGSKA (reference sequence). The CDR3 spans 11 residues. CDR3 DNA sequence: TGCAGTGCTAGTGCGTTGAGCACCATATATTTT. It encodes CSASALSTIYF.

The chain links TRBV14 to TRBJ1-2, with D possibly being TRBD1 (5 bases). Deletions cut 0 bases from V and 5 bases from J, with 10 bases between. This CDR3 is built from 14 residues. Per the germline V gene, CDR1 is SGHDN and CDR2 is FVKESK. For the CDR3, the DNA is TGTGCCAGCAGCCAAGATTACGGGGGGTATGGCTACACCTTC. Amino acid sequence: CASSQDYGGYGYTF.

This clonotype was seen a few times. V usage is TRBV2 and J usage is TRBJ2-6; weak D call: TRBD2 (5 bases). Trimming took 9 bases from V and 0 from J, leaving 6 bases between them. The CDR3 has 13 amino acids. CDR1 SNHLY and CDR2 FYNNEI come from the germline V gene. The DNA of the CDR3 is TGTGCCAGTGCGGGCTCTGGGGCCAACGTCCTGACTTTC. It yields the protein CASAGSGANVLTF.

This clonotype has a handful of counts. V gene TRBV12-3 or TRBV12-4 combines with J gene TRBJ2-1; D tentatively reads TRBD1 or TRBD2 (5 bases each). V gave up 5 bases and J gave up 4 bases, with 18 bases separating them. This CDR3 region has 16 residues. The CDR3 DNA sequence: TGTGCCAGCAGTGTGGGACGGCTCCGTTTATACAATGAGCAGTTCTTC. Translating it yields CASSVGRLRLYNEQFF.

The rearrangement links TRBV3-1 to TRBJ2-7; 10 bases line up with TRBD1. CDR3 size: 15 residues. The ends lost 4 bases at V and 1 base at J; junction bases unmatched: 4. The germline gives CDR1 LGHDT, CDR2 YNNKEL (reference sequence). CDR3 loop: CASSPGQGRSYEQYF. DNA of the CDR3: TGTGCCAGCAGCCCGGGACAGGGGAGATCCTACGAGCAGTACTTC.

V usage is TRBV2 and J usage is TRBJ1-6, with D unresolved. CDR1 and CDR2 from the germline V gene are SNHLY and FYNNEI. The CDR3 sequence is 13 residues long. The germline V and J ends were trimmed by 8 bases and 8 bases, with 13 bases remaining between them. CDR3 sequence (DNA): TGTGCCAGCTCCGGAAGGGAATATTCACCCCTCCACTTT. Translated, it gives CASSGREYSPLHF.

This clonotype was observed a few times. The rearrangement uses TRBV30 and TRBJ2-4; tentatively, D is TRBD1 (5 bases). This CDR3 region has 11 residues. CDR1 and CDR2 (germline): GTSNPN, SVGIG (reference sequence). With 0 bases removed from V and 11 bases from J, the gap between germline ends came to 8 bases. The CDR3, as DNA: TGTGCCTGGAGTGTCGGACAAGTTCAGTACTTC. It is translated as CAWSVGQVQYF. Together with reference TRBV30 and TRBJ2-4, the CDR3 gives the full variable domain: SQTIHQWPATLVQPVGSPLSLECTVEGTSNPNLYWYRQAAGRGLQLLFYSVGIGQISSEVPQNLSASRPQDRQFILSSKKLLLSDSGFYLCAWSVGQVQYFGAGTRLSVL.

The chain joins TRBV20-1 to TRBJ2-7; D is possibly TRBD1 (5 bases). V lost 6 bases and J lost 1, with 16 bases in between. The CDR3 is 14 amino acids. Germline-derived CDR1 and CDR2 are DFQATT and SNEGSKA (reference sequence). CDR3 amino acids: CSAPRAGFSYEQYF. The CDR3 nucleotides are TGCAGTGCCCCCAGGGCCGGATTTTCCTACGAGCAGTACTTC.

The genes are TRBV20-1 and TRBJ1-1; a weak D match, TRBD1 (5 bases). The germline CDR1 and CDR2 sequences are DFQATT and SNEGSKA (reference sequence). This CDR3 spans 14 amino acids. Trimming took 5 bases from V and 4 from J, leaving 17 bases between them. CDR3: CSARQRSGSTEAFF. Written as DNA, the CDR3 is TGCAGTGCTCGACAGCGGTCTGGGAGCACTGAAGCTTTCTTT.

This sequence joins TRBV4-3 and TRBJ2-5; maybe TRBD1 (5 bases). The CDR3 spans 14 residues. The germline V and J ends were trimmed by 2 bases and 2 bases, with 9 bases remaining between them. The V gene's germline CDR1 is LGHNA and CDR2 YSLEER. The DNA of the CDR3 is TGCGCCAGCAGCCAATGGGGCCCACAAGAGACCCAGTACTTC. This translates into CASSQWGPQETQYF.

This clonotype was counted only a few times. The rearrangement joins TRBV5-1 to TRBJ2-1; TRBD1 aligns across 7 bases. The CDR3 spans 15 residues. V lost 3 bases and J lost 4; bases outside the gene matches: 7. Germline V gives CDR1 SGHRS, CDR2 YFSETQ. The CDR3 spells CASSYYPGQYNEQFF. The DNA of the CDR3 is TGCGCCAGCAGCTATTATCCGGGACAGTACAATGAGCAGTTCTTC.

The chain couples TRBV5-6 to TRBJ2-3; either TRBD1 or TRBD2 may supply D (5 bases each). Trimming removed 2 bases from V and 4 bases from J, with 8 bases in between. The germline gives CDR1 SGHDT, CDR2 YYEEEE. CDR3 size: 13 residues. CDR3 nucleotides: TGTGCCAGCAGCTTCCCGGGGCCAGATACGCAGTATTTT. This gives the protein CASSFPGPDTQYF. Full variable domain (outside the CDR3, taken from reference TRBV5-6 and TRBJ2-3): DAGVTQSPTHLIKTRGQQVTLRCSPKSGHDTVSWYQQALGQGPQFIFQYYEEEERQRGNFPDRFSGHQFPNYSSELNVNALLLGDSALYLCASSFPGPDTQYFGPGTRLTVL.

CDR3 sequence (DNA): TGTGCCAGCAGCCGATCGTACGGCACTACTAGCACAGATACGCAGTATTTT. Its translation: CASSRSYGTTSTDTQYF. The genes are TRBV12-3 or TRBV12-4 and TRBJ2-3; D remains ambiguous. The CDR3 sequence is 17 residues long. V was cut by 6 bases and J by 0 bases, with 19 bases left in between.

This clonotype turned up a few times. This chain links TRBV7-9 with TRBJ1-5; possibly TRBD1 for D (5 bases). The CDR3 contains 15 residues. The germline V gene encodes CDR1 SEHNR and CDR2 FQNEAQ (reference sequence). V dropped 2 bases and J dropped 5 bases, with 13 bases sitting between them. The CDR3 DNA sequence: TGTGCCAGCAGCTTAAAAGAGGACACGGATCAGCCCCAGCATTTT. Translating gives CASSLKEDTDQPQHF.

This chain uses TRBV12-3 or TRBV12-4 with TRBJ1-3; 10 bases are a match to TRBD1. V was pared by 6 bases and J by 0 bases, with 5 bases of the junction left unmatched. This CDR3 is built from 16 residues. The CDR3 reads CASSGQGGHSGNTIYF. The DNA of the CDR3 is TGTGCCAGCAGCGGACAGGGGGGACACTCTGGAAACACCATATATTTT.

This clonotype showed up just a few times. The CDR3 protein is CASSHGKGQIGELFF. The CDR3 region has the DNA TGTGCCAGCAGCCACGGAAAGGGGCAGATCGGGGAGCTGTTTTTT. This rearrangement joins TRBV14 to TRBJ2-2; possibly TRBD1 for D (5 bases). CDR1 is SGHDN, CDR2 FVKESK, per germline. V gave up 3 bases and J gave up 7 bases, with 15 bases separating them. The CDR3 is 15 residues long.

This chain links TRBV10-2 with TRBJ1-2; D uncertain. The CDR3 covers 14 residues. Trimming removed 0 bases at V and 0 bases at J, with 5 bases between. Germline V gene data show CDR1 as WSHSY and CDR2 as SAAADI. In nucleotides, the CDR3 is TGCGCCAGCAGTGAGTCAACGGCTAACTATGGCTACACCTTC. Its translation: CASSESTANYGYTF.

Here the CDR3 DNA reads TGCGCCAGCAGTCAACGCCCCTCTGGAAACACCATATATTTT. This encodes CASSQRPSGNTIYF. This chain uses TRBV23-1 with TRBJ1-3; D unclear. TRBV23-1 has ORF status, its function being uncertain. The CDR3 consists of 14 residues. V dropped 2 bases and J dropped 0 bases, with 5 bases sitting between them.